Each of the 10 T cell receptor beta chains below was sequenced from the same sample in a study of T cell changes during pregnancy in multiple sclerosis. The table came from immunoSEQ multiplex PCR; TCRdb's copy has only in-frame clones and leaves some out. In the table there are tens of thousands of clones, roughly 92% of which are singletons. The input for sequencing was peripheral blood, taken after pregnancy. These receptors were collected from a female donor with multiple sclerosis, enrolled in a pregnancy study.

This chain links TRBV27 with TRBJ1-1, with a possible D match to TRBD1 (5 bases). The V gene lost 3 bases and the J gene lost 2 bases, with 10 bases spanning the gap. This CDR3 contains 14 residues. Germline lookup yields CDR1 MNHEY and CDR2 SMNVEV (reference sequence). The CDR3 DNA reads TGTGCCAGCAGTTTTCAGGGAGGAAACACTGAAGCTTTCTTT. It yields the protein CASSFQGGNTEAFF.

The CDR3 here is CASRRDGGEQFF. CDR3 DNA sequence: TGTGCCAGCAGACGAGATGGCGGTGAGCAGTTCTTC. This chain connects TRBV2 to TRBJ2-1, with D uncertain. CDR1 SNHLY and CDR2 FYNNEI come from the germline V gene. The CDR3 spans 12 residues. Trimming took off 6 bases at V and 9 bases at J, with 12 bases between the two ends.

The genes are TRBV11-3 and TRBJ2-3; 7 bases map to TRBD1. V lost 5 bases, J lost 3 bases, and 8 bases stayed unmatched. Germline CDR1 SGHNT, CDR2 YENEEA. The CDR3 extends over 15 amino acids. As DNA, the CDR3 is TGTGCCAGCAGCCCGGACAGGTGGGAAACAGATACGCAGTATTTT. Its translation is CASSPDRWETDTQYF.

The chain is built from TRBV27 and TRBJ1-2; possible D gene TRBD1, 6 bases. The germline V gene has CDR1 MNHEY and CDR2 SMNVEV (reference sequence). Trimming shortened V by 5 bases and J by 0 bases, and 10 bases separated the two germline ends. The CDR3 contains 14 residues. The CDR3 region has the DNA TGTGCCAGCAGTCCGACAGGAGCTAACTATGGCTACACCTTC. This codes for CASSPTGANYGYTF.

The chain combines TRBV4-3 with TRBJ2-7, with TRBD2 matching over 9 bases. Trimming removed 4 bases from V and 3 bases from J; junction bases left unmatched: 4. The germline V gene has CDR1 LGHNA and CDR2 YSLEER. This CDR3 is 14 amino acids long. CDR3 DNA: TGCGCCAGCAGCCCGCGGGGGGGCAACTACGAGCAGTACTTC. This translates into CASSPRGGNYEQYF.

The chain has TRBV7-2 and TRBJ2-7; D is uncertain. Between the trimmed V and J ends, which lost 1 base and 3 bases, there was a span of 7 bases. Germline V gene data show CDR1 as SGHTA and CDR2 as FQGNSA. The CDR3 has 13 residues. CDR3 protein: CASSLVYSYEQYF. The CDR3 bases are TGTGCCAGCAGCTTAGTCTACAGCTACGAGCAGTACTTC. The whole variable domain, filled in from reference TRBV7-2 and TRBJ2-7, reads GAGVSQSPSNKVTEKGKDVELRCDPISGHTALYWYRQSLGQGLEFLIYFQGNSAPDKSGLPSDRFSAERTGGSVSTLTIQRTQQEDSAVYLCASSLVYSYEQYFGPGTRLTVT.

The J gene is TRBJ1-3, the V gene TRBV6-5, with TRBD1 matching 7 bases. Per germline, CDR1 MNHEY and CDR2 SVGAGI. The CDR3 extends over 16 amino acids. With 4 bases clipped from V and 3 bases from J, the junction kept 9 bases outside the gene matches. The CDR3 loop is CASSSYPGQIGNTIYF. Here the CDR3 DNA reads TGTGCCAGCAGTTCCTACCCGGGACAGATTGGAAACACCATATATTTT.

This chain uses TRBV6-5 with TRBJ1-5; the D gene is possibly TRBD1 (6 bases). The CDR3 is 15 residues long. Germline V gene sequence: CDR1 MNHEY, CDR2 SVGAGI. V lost 5 bases, J lost 2 bases, and 13 bases lay in between. The CDR3 DNA follows: TGTGCCAGCAGTAACGGAAAGGGGGGCAATCAGCCCCAGCATTTT. Its protein is CASSNGKGGNQPQHF.

The rearrangement uses TRBV28 and TRBJ2-5, with 7 bases fitting TRBD1. Germline lookup yields CDR1 MDHEN and CDR2 SYDVKM. The CDR3 covers 14 residues. V was clipped by 5 bases and J by 5 bases; unmatched bases: 8. CDR3 residues: CASSLQGQRETQYF. CDR3 coding DNA: TGTGCCAGCAGTCTACAGGGGCAACGCGAGACCCAGTACTTC.

This chain uses TRBV6-5 with TRBJ2-3; either TRBD1 or TRBD2 may supply D (6 bases each). The V gene lost 6 bases and the J gene lost 4 bases, with 11 bases spanning the gap. CDR1 is MNHEY and CDR2 is SVGAGI in the germline V gene. CDR3 length equals 13 residues. CDR3 sequence: CASSYGGADTQYF. In DNA form, the CDR3 reads TGTGCCAGCAGCTACGGGGGCGCAGATACGCAGTATTTT.